Following are 5 T cell receptor beta chains from one sample sequenced in a study of patients and donors after allogeneic stem cell transplantation. A single record per CDR3 protein comes from TCRdb applying MiXCR to the RT-PCR reads. Altogether about 400,000 distinct CDR3 sequences are present, 16% being singletons, with the ten largest covering over 6%. The source material was blood, either unsorted or a sorted T cell fraction (not recorded which). The receptors were sampled from a human donor who was either an allogeneic HSCT recipient or a stem cell or donor lymphocyte infusion donor (not recorded which). It is not recorded whose cells these are; they may come from a transplant donor.

This clonotype was observed at least ten times. The genes are TRBV24-1 and TRBJ2-1; TRBD2 might be the D (6 bases). The V end was cut by 11 bases, the J end by 6 bases, with 19 bases between. The CDR3 runs 14 residues. Germline V gives CDR1 KGHDR, CDR2 SFDVKD. The CDR3 DNA reads as TGTGCCATCTCAGACCGGAGGGTACCCAATGAGCAGTTCTTC. Its protein is CAISDRRVPNEQFF.

V usage is TRBV27 and J usage is TRBJ2-2; 12 bases line up with TRBD2. The V gene end was trimmed by 2 bases and the J gene end by 3 bases; junction bases not matched to a gene: 4. The CDR3 is 17 residues long. Germline V gives CDR1 MNHEY, CDR2 SMNVEV (reference sequence). The chain's CDR3 is CASSLRRLAGDTGELFF. The CDR3 DNA reads as TGTGCCAGCAGTTTACGCAGACTAGCGGGAGACACCGGGGAGCTGTTTTTT.

This chain uses TRBV7-9 with TRBJ2-1; a weak D match, TRBD1 (6 bases). V lost 8 bases and J lost 3, with 14 bases in between. This CDR3 comprises 14 residues. Germline values: CDR1 SEHNR, CDR2 FQNEAQ (reference sequence). CDR3 region: CASPRGGDYNEQFF. The CDR3 DNA reads as TGTGCCAGCCCCCGAGGGGGTGACTACAATGAGCAGTTCTTC.

This clonotype was seen a few times. The genes are TRBV4-2 and TRBJ1-3, with 8 nucleotides matching TRBD1. Germline values: CDR1 LGHNA, CDR2 YNFKEQ. This CDR3 spans 18 amino acids. Losses at the gene ends were 0 bases for V and 0 bases for J; bases not matched to a gene: 7. CDR3 in amino acids: CASSQDSQGAFSGNTIYF. The CDR3 DNA sequence: TGTGCCAGCAGCCAAGATTCGCAGGGGGCTTTCTCTGGAAACACCATATATTTT.

This chain links TRBV7-9 with TRBJ1-2; TRBD1 matches at 8 bases. There are 15 residues in the CDR3. CDR1 and CDR2 (germline): SEHNR, FQNEAQ (reference sequence). The V and J ends lost 2 bases and 7 bases, in that order; junction bases with no gene match: 9. Here the CDR3 reads CASSLIGQGPSGYTF. DNA of the CDR3: TGTGCCAGCAGCTTAATTGGACAGGGTCCGAGTGGCTACACCTTC. Together with reference TRBV7-9 and TRBJ1-2, the CDR3 gives the full variable domain: DTGVSQNPRHKITKRGQNVTFRCDPISEHNRLYWYRQTLGQGPEFLTYFQNEAQLEKSRLLSDRFSAERPKGSFSTLEIQRTEQGDSAMYLCASSLIGQGPSGYTFGSGTRLTVV.